These 25 T cell receptor beta chains were sequenced from one sample in a study of blood T cell repertoires in COVID-19. The protocol was immunoSEQ multiplex PCR, while the TCRdb copy is restricted to in-frame clones and leaves out a portion. The table shows 110,000 or so clones, with around 80% occurring only once. The specimen sequenced was peripheral blood. Receptors were obtained from a man aged 45-65 years with acute or convalescent COVID-19.

The chain recombines TRBV28 with TRBJ2-5; no clear D. V gave up 4 bases and J gave up 4 bases, with 10 bases separating them. Germline CDR1 MDHEN, CDR2 SYDVKM. This CDR3 spans 13 amino acids. The CDR3 DNA reads TGTGCCAGCAGTTCGGAACAGATAGAGACCCAGTACTTC. Protein: CASSSEQIETQYF.

This chain links TRBV7-2 with TRBJ2-1, with a tentative D call TRBD2 (6 bases). Deletions cut 3 bases from V and 15 bases from J, with 18 bases between. Germline loops: CDR1 SGHTA, CDR2 FQGNSA. The length of the CDR3 is 13 residues. CDR3 DNA sequence: TGTGCCAGCAGCTTCCCGACGGTGGGAGGATGGTTCTTC. Translating gives CASSFPTVGGWFF.

This sequence joins TRBV30 and TRBJ2-5; D may be TRBD2 (7 bases). V was trimmed by 2 bases and J by 6 bases, leaving 16 bases between them. CDR1 is GTSNPN, CDR2 SVGIG, per germline (reference sequence). CDR3 length: 14 amino acids. CDR3: CAWSSGGGRKTQYF. The CDR3 DNA is TGTGCCTGGAGTTCTGGGGGGGGCCGGAAGACCCAGTACTTC.

This clone was observed a handful of times. This chain joins TRBV7-3 and TRBJ2-2; tentatively, D is TRBD1 (6 bases). This CDR3 comprises 15 residues. Trimming took off 3 bases at V and 7 bases at J, with 15 bases between the two ends. Germline loops: CDR1 SGHTA, CDR2 FQGTGA. As DNA, the CDR3 is TGTGCCAGCAGCTTGATTCAGGGGTCGGGCGGGGAGCTGTTTTTT. Amino acid sequence: CASSLIQGSGGELFF.

The chain couples TRBV25-1 to TRBJ2-1, with TRBD2 matching 8 bases. Germline V gene lookup returns CDR1 MGHDK and CDR2 SYGVNS. After removal of 8 bases from V and 4 bases from J, the junction contained 7 bases not matched to a gene. The CDR3 has 14 residues. This CDR3 is CASGTAGGYNEQFF. For the CDR3, the DNA is TGTGCCAGCGGGACGGCGGGAGGATACAATGAGCAGTTCTTC.

This chain joins TRBV15 and TRBJ1-1; TRBD1 matches 8 bases. Germline V gene lookup returns CDR1 LNHNV and CDR2 YYDKDF (reference sequence). Trimming at V came to 9 bases and at J to 4 bases, leaving 7 bases not matched to a gene. CDR3 length: 13 amino acids. The chain's CDR3 is CATRDRWVTEAFF. Written as DNA, the CDR3 is TGTGCCACTCGGGACAGGTGGGTCACTGAAGCTTTCTTT.

The chain uses TRBV6-6 and TRBJ1-5; 9 bases align to TRBD1. This CDR3 is built from 14 residues. V was clipped by 8 bases and J by 7 bases; unmatched bases: 9. Germline assignment: CDR1 MNHNY and CDR2 SVGAGI (reference sequence). The CDR3 reads CASGWTGEGQPQHF. CDR3 sequence (DNA): TGTGCCAGCGGATGGACAGGGGAAGGGCAGCCCCAGCATTTT.

The chain employs TRBV30 and TRBJ2-1; a possible D gene is TRBD2 (6 bases). There are 14 residues in the CDR3. Germline CDR1 and CDR2: GTSNPN and SVGIG (reference sequence). Between the trimmed V and J ends, which lost 3 bases and 10 bases, there was a span of 19 bases. The DNA of the CDR3 is TGTGCCTGGAGCGGACTACTAGGGGTGGTAGAGCAGTTCTTC. It specifies CAWSGLLGVVEQFF.

V is TRBV12-5 and J is TRBJ2-5; a weak D match, TRBD1 (6 bases). V lost 6 bases to trimming and J lost 1 base, with 12 bases between them. Germline V CDR1 and CDR2: LGHNT, FRNRAP. This CDR3 contains 14 residues. The CDR3 bases are TGTGCTAGTGGCCCAGGGGTAACCCAAGAGACCCAGTACTTC. Its protein product is CASGPGVTQETQYF.

J is TRBJ1-2 and V is TRBV7-2; TRBD1 aligns across 8 bases. Germline CDR1 reads SGHTA; CDR2 reads FQGNSA. This CDR3 comprises 17 residues. Unmatched junction bases numbered 10, after V lost 2 bases and J lost 2 bases. CDR3 in DNA: TGTGCCAGCAGCTTACCGGGACAGGACACCACCAACTATGGCTACACCTTC. It specifies CASSLPGQDTTNYGYTF.

This chain links TRBV12-3 or TRBV12-4 with TRBJ1-5, with 8 bases identical to TRBD1. CDR3 length: 13 amino acids. Trimming removed 5 bases from V and 5 bases from J; junction bases left unmatched: 2. In nucleotides, the CDR3 is TGTGCCAGCAGTCTGACAGGGGATCAGCCCCAGCATTTT. Translation gives CASSLTGDQPQHF.

The chain combines TRBV3-1 (or the pseudogene TRBV3-2) with TRBJ1-2; D gene unclear. This CDR3 has 14 amino acids. Germline V gene data show CDR1 as LGHDT and CDR2 as YNNKEL (reference sequence). Trimming took off 4 bases at V and 4 bases at J, with 13 bases between the two ends. CDR3 DNA: TGTGCCAGCAGCCCCCGGGGAGCGACCTATGGCTACACCTTC. It is translated as CASSPRGATYGYTF.

The rearrangement joins TRBV6-5 to TRBJ1-1; 7 bases line up with TRBD1. The CDR3 is 15 amino acids. CDR1 and CDR2 (germline): MNHEY, SVGAGI. The V segment lost 5 bases and the J segment 1 base; nucleotides outside the gene matches: 7. The CDR3 protein is CASSTPGQTNTEAFF. CDR3 nucleotide sequence: TGTGCCAGCAGTACTCCGGGACAGACGAACACTGAAGCTTTCTTT.

V usage is TRBV2 and J usage is TRBJ1-1; D remains unclear. Looked up from germline, CDR1 is SNHLY and CDR2 is FYNNEI. The CDR3 has 15 residues. Trimming pared 3 bases from V and 0 bases from J, leaving 11 bases between. The chain's CDR3 is CASSDVGGLNTEAFF. The CDR3 DNA follows: TGTGCCAGCAGTGATGTCGGCGGCCTGAACACTGAAGCTTTCTTT.

V usage is TRBV27 and J usage is TRBJ2-4; unclear D gene. Trimming stripped 7 bases from V and 0 bases from J, with 7 bases between. The CDR3 is 13 amino acids. Germline V gene sequence: CDR1 MNHEY, CDR2 SMNVEV (reference sequence). The CDR3 coding sequence is TGTGCCAGCACCGGAGTAGCCAAAAACATTCAGTACTTC. Translating gives CASTGVAKNIQYF.

The chain has TRBV2 and TRBJ1-1; no clear D gene. This CDR3 has 12 amino acids. From germline, CDR1 is SNHLY and CDR2 FYNNEI. Trimming took 5 bases from V and 1 from J, leaving 5 bases between them. CDR3 protein: CASSRQNTEAFF. DNA of the CDR3: TGTGCCAGCAGTAGACAGAACACTGAAGCTTTCTTT.

V gene TRBV5-5 combines with J gene TRBJ2-7, with 8 bases fitting TRBD1. Germline lookup yields CDR1 SGHKS and CDR2 YYEKEE (reference sequence). V shed 3 bases and J 6 bases; nucleotides not matched to a gene: 5. The CDR3 spans 13 residues. CDR3 bases: TGTGCCAGCAGCTGGACAGGGAGAGTCGAGCAGTACTTC. Translation: CASSWTGRVEQYF.

The gene calls are TRBV5-6 and TRBJ2-1; D not resolved. The CDR3 consists of 15 residues. The germline V gene has CDR1 SGHDT and CDR2 YYEEEE. V lost 3 bases and J lost 4, with 14 bases in between. This chain's CDR3 is CASSSIAIPYNEQFF. The CDR3 coding sequence is TGTGCCAGCAGCTCAATAGCCATACCTTACAATGAGCAGTTCTTC.

This sequence joins TRBV7-6 and TRBJ2-7; D remains ambiguous. CDR3 length: 15 residues. Germline V gene lookup returns CDR1 SGHVS and CDR2 FNYEAQ. V lost 0 bases and J lost 9, with 18 bases in between. The CDR3 sequence is CASSLAVGEPQWQYF. For the CDR3, the DNA is TGTGCCAGCAGCTTAGCTGTCGGAGAACCCCAGTGGCAGTACTTC.

This chain joins TRBV2 and TRBJ1-4; D not resolved. CDR3 length: 13 residues. The V end lost 0 bases, the J end lost 10 bases, and 9 bases lay between the germline ends. CDR1 and CDR2 from the germline V gene are SNHLY and FYNNEI. CDR3 sequence reads: CASSEAFGGKLFF. CDR3 DNA sequence: TGTGCCAGCAGTGAAGCGTTTGGAGGAAAACTGTTTTTT.

This rearrangement joins TRBV28 to TRBJ2-2; 8 positions agree with TRBD2. The CDR3 extends over 20 amino acids. Looked up from germline, CDR1 is MDHEN and CDR2 is SYDVKM. V was pared by 3 bases and J by 0 bases, with 15 bases of the junction left unmatched. The chain's CDR3 is CASSLETVTAGGTNTGELFF. The DNA of the CDR3 is TGTGCCAGCAGTTTGGAGACGGTGACGGCGGGAGGAACGAACACCGGGGAGCTGTTTTTT.

This chain connects TRBV6-5 to TRBJ2-4, with 10 bases identical to TRBD1. CDR3 length: 15 residues. Germline V gene sequence: CDR1 MNHEY, CDR2 SVGAGI. Trimming at V came to 7 bases and at J to 7 bases, leaving 10 bases not matched to a gene. CDR3 in DNA: TGTGCCAGCAAACTTTCCGGGACAGGGGAGAACATTCAGTACTTC. Translation gives CASKLSGTGENIQYF.

The chain combines TRBV7-9 with TRBJ1-2, with D uncertain. The CDR3 sequence is 13 residues long. V lost 3 bases and J lost 8, with 13 bases in between. Germline loops: CDR1 SEHNR, CDR2 FQNEAQ (reference sequence). CDR3 in DNA: TGTGCCAGCAGCTTTAGAAATGAGCCCGGCTACACCTTC. This codes for CASSFRNEPGYTF.

This chain connects TRBV29-1 to TRBJ2-7; 9 bases map to TRBD2. The V gene end was trimmed by 1 base and the J gene end by 4 bases; junction bases not matched to a gene: 2. The CDR3 extends over 13 amino acids. The germline gives CDR1 SQVTM, CDR2 ANQGSEA. In DNA, the CDR3 is TGCAGCGTTGAAGGACTAGCGGAATACGAGCAGTACTTC. Its protein is CSVEGLAEYEQYF.

The genes are TRBV19 and TRBJ1-2, with D unresolved. V was shortened by 3 bases and J by 5 bases, with 10 bases between the two germline ends. Germline V CDR1 and CDR2: LNHDA, SQIVND (reference sequence). This CDR3 has 13 amino acids. The CDR3 DNA is TGTGCCAGTAGTATGGAGGGCTCTTATGGCTACACCTTC. Translating gives CASSMEGSYGYTF.